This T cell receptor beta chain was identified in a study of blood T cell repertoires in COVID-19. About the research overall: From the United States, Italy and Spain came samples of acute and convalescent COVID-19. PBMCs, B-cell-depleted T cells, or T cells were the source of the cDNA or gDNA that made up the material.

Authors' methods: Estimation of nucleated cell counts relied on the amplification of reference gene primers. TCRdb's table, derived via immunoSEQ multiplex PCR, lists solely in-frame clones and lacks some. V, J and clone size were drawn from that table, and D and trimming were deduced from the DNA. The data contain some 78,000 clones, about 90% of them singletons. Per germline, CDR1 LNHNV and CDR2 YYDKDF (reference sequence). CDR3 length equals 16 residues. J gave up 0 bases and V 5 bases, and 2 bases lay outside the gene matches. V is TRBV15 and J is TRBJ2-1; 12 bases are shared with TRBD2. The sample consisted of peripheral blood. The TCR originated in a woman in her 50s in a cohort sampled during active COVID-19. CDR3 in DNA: TGTGCCACCAGCCCGACTAGCGGGAGCTCCTACAATGAGCAGTTCTTC. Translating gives CATSPTSGSSYNEQFF.